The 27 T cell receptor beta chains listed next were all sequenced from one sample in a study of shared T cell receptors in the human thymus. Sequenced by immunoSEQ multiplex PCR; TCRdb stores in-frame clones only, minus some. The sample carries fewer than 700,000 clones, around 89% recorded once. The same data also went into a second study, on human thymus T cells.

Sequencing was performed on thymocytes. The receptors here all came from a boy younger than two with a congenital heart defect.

The DNA for the CDR3 is TGCAGCGTTGATCGGTTGGGGCGTTCGGACACTGAAGCTTTCTTT. Its protein is CSVDRLGRSDTEAFF. The V gene is TRBV29-1, the J gene TRBJ1-1, with D possibly TRBD1 on 5 matching bases. Trimming cost V 3 bases and J 3 bases, with 17 bases left between them. The germline V gene has CDR1 SQVTM and CDR2 ANQGSEA. This CDR3 contains 15 residues.

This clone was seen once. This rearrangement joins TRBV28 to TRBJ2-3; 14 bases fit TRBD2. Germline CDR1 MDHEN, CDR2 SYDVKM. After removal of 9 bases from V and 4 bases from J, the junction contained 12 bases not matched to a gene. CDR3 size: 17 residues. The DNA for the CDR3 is TGTGCCAGTTCAGGGGCCGGGACTAGCGGGAGTCCAGATACGCAGTATTTT. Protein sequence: CASSGAGTSGSPDTQYF.

The CDR3 spells CASSLGQGAWEQYF. CDR3 DNA: TGTGCCAGCAGCTTGGGGCAGGGGGCGTGGGAGCAGTACTTC. J is TRBJ2-7 and V is TRBV5-5, with 8 bases matching TRBD1. CDR3 length equals 14 residues. V trimming: 0 bases; J trimming: 7 bases; junction bases outside the gene matches: 6. Germline V gives CDR1 SGHKS, CDR2 YYEKEE (reference sequence).

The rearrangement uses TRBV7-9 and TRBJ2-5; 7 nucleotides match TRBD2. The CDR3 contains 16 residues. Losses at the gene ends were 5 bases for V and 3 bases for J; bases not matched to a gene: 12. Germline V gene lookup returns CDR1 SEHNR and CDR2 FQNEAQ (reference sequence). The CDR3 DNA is TGTGCCAGCAGCGTCCAGAAGCGGGGCCTGGAAGAGACCCAGTACTTC. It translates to CASSVQKRGLEETQYF. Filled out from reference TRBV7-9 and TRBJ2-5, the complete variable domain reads DTGVSQNPRHKITKRGQNVTFRCDPISEHNRLYWYRQTLGQGPEFLTYFQNEAQLEKSRLLSDRFSAERPKGSFSTLEIQRTEQGDSAMYLCASSVQKRGLEETQYFGPGTRLLVL.

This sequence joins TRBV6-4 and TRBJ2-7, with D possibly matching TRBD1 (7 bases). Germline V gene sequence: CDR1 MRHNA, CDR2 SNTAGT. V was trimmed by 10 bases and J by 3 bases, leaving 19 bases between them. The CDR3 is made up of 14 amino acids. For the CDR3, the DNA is TGTGCCACCCCTGCGACAGGGCGGGGCTACGAGCAGTACTTC. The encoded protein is CATPATGRGYEQYF.

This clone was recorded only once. The CDR3 DNA sequence: TGTGCTAGTGGTTTCCTGCCTAGCGGTTCCTACGAGCAGTACTTC. Translation: CASGFLPSGSYEQYF. The chain has TRBV12-5 and TRBJ2-7, with 7 positions matching TRBD2. The CDR3 runs 15 residues. J gave up 1 base and V 3 bases, and 6 bases lay outside the gene matches. Germline CDR1 and CDR2: LGHNT and FRNRAP.

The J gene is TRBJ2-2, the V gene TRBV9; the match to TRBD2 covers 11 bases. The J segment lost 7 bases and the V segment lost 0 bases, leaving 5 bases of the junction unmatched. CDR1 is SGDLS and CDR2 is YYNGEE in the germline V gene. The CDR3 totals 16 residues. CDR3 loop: CASSVVAGGPSGELFF. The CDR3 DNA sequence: TGTGCCAGCAGCGTAGTAGCGGGAGGGCCTAGCGGGGAGCTGTTTTTT.

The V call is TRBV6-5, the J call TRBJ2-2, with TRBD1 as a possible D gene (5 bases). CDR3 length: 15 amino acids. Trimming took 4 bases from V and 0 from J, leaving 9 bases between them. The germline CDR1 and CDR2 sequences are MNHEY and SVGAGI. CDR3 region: CASSLEQANTGELFF. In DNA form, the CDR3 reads TGTGCCAGCAGTTTGGAACAGGCGAACACCGGGGAGCTGTTTTTT.

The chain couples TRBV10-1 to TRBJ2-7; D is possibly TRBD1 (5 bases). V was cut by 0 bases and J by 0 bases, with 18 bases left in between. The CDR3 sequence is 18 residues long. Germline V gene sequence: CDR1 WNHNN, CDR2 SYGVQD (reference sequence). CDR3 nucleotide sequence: TGCGCCAGCAGTGAGTCAACCCACAGGCGCCTGTACTCCTACGAGCAGTACTTC. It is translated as CASSESTHRRLYSYEQYF.

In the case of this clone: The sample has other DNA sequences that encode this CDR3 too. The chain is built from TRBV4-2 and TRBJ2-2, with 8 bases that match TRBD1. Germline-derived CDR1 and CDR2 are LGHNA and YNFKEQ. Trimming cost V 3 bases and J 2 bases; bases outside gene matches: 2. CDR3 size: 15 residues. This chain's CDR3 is CASSQGTGNTGELFF. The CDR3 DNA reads TGTGCCAGCAGCCAGGGGACAGGAAACACCGGGGAGCTGTTTTTT.

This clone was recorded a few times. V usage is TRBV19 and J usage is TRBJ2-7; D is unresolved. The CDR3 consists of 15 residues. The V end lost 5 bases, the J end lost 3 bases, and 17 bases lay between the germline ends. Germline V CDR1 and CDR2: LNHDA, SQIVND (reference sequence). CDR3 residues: CASSSRTSQVYEQYF. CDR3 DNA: TGTGCCAGTAGTTCTCGCACCTCACAAGTCTACGAGCAGTACTTC.

The CDR3 sequence: CASPRLAGGPRADTQYF. CDR3 nucleotides: TGTGCCAGCCCGAGACTAGCGGGAGGGCCAAGAGCGGATACGCAGTATTTT. The chain is built from TRBV2 and TRBJ2-3; the match to TRBD2 covers 14 bases. CDR3 size: 17 residues. V was clipped by 8 bases and J by 6 bases; unmatched bases: 13. Looked up from germline, CDR1 is SNHLY and CDR2 is FYNNEI. Supplemented by reference TRBV2 and TRBJ2-3, the full variable domain reads EPEVTQTPSHQVTQMGQEVILRCVPISNHLYFYWYRQILGQKVEFLVSFYNNEISEKSEIFDDQFSVERPDGSNFTLKIRSTKLEDSAMYFCASPRLAGGPRADTQYFGPGTRLTVL.

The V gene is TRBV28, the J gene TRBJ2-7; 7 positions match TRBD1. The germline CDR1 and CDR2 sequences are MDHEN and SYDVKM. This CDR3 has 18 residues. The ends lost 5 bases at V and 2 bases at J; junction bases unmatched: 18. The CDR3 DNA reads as TGTGCCAGCAGTACAACCCGTGAAGGACAGGCCATGCCCTACGAGCAGTACTTC. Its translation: CASSTTREGQAMPYEQYF.

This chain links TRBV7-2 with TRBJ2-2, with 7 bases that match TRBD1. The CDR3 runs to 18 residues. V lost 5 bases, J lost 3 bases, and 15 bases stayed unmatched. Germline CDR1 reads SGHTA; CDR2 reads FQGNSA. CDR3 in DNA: TGTGCCAGCAGCCTACAAGGGGGACAGTACCCATACACCGGGGAGCTGTTTTTT. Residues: CASSLQGGQYPYTGELFF.

The DNA for the CDR3 is TGTGCCAGCAGCCTAATTAGGCCGTTGGGCTGGGAGACCCAGTACTTC. This sequence encodes CASSLIRPLGWETQYF. This rearrangement joins TRBV7-2 to TRBJ2-5; D is unclear. CDR1 is SGHTA and CDR2 is FQGNSA in the germline V gene. This CDR3 is built from 16 residues. Trimming pared 5 bases from V and 5 bases from J, leaving 21 bases between.

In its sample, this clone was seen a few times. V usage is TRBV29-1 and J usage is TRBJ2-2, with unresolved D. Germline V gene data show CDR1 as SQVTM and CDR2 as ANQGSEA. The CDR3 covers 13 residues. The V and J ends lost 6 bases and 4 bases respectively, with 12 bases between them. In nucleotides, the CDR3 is TGCAGCGTCGCGCGATCCCCCACCGGGGAGCTGTTTTTT. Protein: CSVARSPTGELFF.

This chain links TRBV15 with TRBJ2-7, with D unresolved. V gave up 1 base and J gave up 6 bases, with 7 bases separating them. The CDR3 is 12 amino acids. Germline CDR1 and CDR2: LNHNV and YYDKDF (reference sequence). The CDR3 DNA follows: TGTGCCACCAGCAGAGCCAGTGGCGAGCAGTACTTC. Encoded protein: CATSRASGEQYF.

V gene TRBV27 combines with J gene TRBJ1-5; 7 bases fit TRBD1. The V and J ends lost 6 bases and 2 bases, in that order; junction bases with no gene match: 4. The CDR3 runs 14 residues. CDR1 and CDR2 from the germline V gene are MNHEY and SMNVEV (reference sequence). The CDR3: CASSNRGGNQPQHF. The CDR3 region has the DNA TGTGCCAGCAGCAACAGGGGTGGCAATCAGCCCCAGCATTTT.

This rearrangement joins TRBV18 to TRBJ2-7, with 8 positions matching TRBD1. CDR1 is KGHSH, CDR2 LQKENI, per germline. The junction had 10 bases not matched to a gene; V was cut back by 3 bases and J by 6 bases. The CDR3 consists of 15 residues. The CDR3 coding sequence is TGTGCCAGCTCACCCATCCTCGGGACAGGCCCCGAGCAGTACTTC. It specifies CASSPILGTGPEQYF.

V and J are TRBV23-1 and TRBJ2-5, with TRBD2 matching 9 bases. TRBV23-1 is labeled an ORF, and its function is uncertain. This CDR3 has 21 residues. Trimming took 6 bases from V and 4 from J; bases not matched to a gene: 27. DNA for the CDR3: TGCGCCAGCAGACGCCTTTTGGGAGCGGGAGGCCAGCCATCCACTCTAGAGACCCAGTACTTC. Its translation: CASRRLLGAGGQPSTLETQYF.

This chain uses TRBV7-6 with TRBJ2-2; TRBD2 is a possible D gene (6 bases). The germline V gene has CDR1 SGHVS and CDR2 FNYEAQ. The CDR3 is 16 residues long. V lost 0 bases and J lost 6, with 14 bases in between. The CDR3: CASSLASGQAPGELFF. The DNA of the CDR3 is TGTGCCAGCAGCTTAGCGAGCGGGCAGGCCCCCGGGGAGCTGTTTTTT.

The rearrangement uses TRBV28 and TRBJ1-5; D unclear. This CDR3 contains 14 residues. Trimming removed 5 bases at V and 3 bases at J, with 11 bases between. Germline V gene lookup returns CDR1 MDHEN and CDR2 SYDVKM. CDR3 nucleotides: TGTGCCAGCAGTCCTGCCGGGGTCAATCAGCCCCAGCATTTT. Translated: CASSPAGVNQPQHF. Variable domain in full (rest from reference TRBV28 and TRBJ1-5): DVKVTQSSRYLVKRTGEKVFLECVQDMDHENMFWYRQDPGLGLRLIYFSYDVKMKEKGDIPEGYSVSREKKERFSLILESASTNQTSMYLCASSPAGVNQPQHFGDGTRLSIL.

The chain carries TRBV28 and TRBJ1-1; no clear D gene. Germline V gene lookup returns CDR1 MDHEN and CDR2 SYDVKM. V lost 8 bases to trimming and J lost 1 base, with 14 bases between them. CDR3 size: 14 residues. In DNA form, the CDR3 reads TGTGCCAGCCGCCCCCTGAGGAAGAACACTGAAGCTTTCTTT. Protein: CASRPLRKNTEAFF.

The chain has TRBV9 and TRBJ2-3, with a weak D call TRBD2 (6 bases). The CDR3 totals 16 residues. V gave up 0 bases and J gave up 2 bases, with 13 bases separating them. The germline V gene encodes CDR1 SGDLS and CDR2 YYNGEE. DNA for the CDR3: TGTGCCAGCAGCGTAGCTCGGGGCGGGAACACAGATACGCAGTATTTT. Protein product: CASSVARGGNTDTQYF.

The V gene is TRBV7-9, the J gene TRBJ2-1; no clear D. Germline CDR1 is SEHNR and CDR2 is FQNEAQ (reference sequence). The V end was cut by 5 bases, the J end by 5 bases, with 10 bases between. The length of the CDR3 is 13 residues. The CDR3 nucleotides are TGTGCCAGCAGCCCCAGACACCACAATGAGCAGTTCTTC. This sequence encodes CASSPRHHNEQFF.

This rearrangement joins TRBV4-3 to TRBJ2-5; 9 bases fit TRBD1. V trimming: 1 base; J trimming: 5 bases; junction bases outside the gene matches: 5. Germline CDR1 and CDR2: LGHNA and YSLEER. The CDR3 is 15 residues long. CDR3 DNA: TGCGCCAGCAGCCAAGCGGGACAGGGCTTTGAGACCCAGTACTTC. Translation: CASSQAGQGFETQYF.

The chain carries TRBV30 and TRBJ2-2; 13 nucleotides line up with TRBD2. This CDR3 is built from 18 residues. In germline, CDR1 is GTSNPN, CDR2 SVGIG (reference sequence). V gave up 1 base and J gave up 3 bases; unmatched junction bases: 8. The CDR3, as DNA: TGTGCCTGGAGTGGAAGGACTAGCGGGAGTCGGTACACCGGGGAGCTGTTTTTT. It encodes CAWSGRTSGSRYTGELFF.